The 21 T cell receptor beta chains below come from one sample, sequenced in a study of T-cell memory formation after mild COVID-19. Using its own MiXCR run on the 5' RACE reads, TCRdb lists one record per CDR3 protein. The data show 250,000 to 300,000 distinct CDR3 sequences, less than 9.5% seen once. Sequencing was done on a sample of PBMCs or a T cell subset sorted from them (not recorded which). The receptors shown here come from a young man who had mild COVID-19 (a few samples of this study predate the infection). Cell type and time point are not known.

The CDR3 DNA reads TGCAGTGCTAGGGGTCAGAGCAGGCAAGGGAATGTTGGGGGAATCTATGGCTACACCTTC. It is translated as CSARGQSRQGNVGGIYGYTF. The chain recombines TRBV20-1 with TRBJ1-2; possibly TRBD1 for D (5 bases). V gave up 3 bases and J gave up 4 bases, with 33 bases separating them. Looked up from germline, CDR1 is DFQATT and CDR2 is SNEGSKA (reference sequence). This CDR3 has 20 residues.

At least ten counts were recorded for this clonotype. The CDR3 nucleotides are TGCGCCAGCAGCTCAACACTAGCGGCTAGCACAGATACGCAGTATTTT. Translated: CASSSTLAASTDTQYF. The V and J genes are TRBV5-1 and TRBJ2-3; 8 bases agree with TRBD2. The ends lost 3 bases at V and 0 bases at J; junction bases unmatched: 6. Germline CDR1 reads SGHRS; CDR2 reads YFSETQ. The CDR3 has 16 amino acids.

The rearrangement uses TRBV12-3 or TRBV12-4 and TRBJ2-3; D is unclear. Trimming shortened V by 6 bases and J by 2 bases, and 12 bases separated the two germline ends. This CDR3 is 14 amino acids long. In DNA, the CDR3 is TGTGCCAGCAGCCGGAATGATTTCACAGATACGCAGTATTTT. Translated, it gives CASSRNDFTDTQYF.

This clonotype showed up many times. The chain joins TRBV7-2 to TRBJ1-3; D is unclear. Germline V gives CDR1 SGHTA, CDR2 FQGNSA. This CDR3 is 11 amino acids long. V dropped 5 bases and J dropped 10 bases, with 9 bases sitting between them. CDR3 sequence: CASSTGLTIYF. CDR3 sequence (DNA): TGTGCCAGCAGCACGGGTTTGACCATATATTTT.

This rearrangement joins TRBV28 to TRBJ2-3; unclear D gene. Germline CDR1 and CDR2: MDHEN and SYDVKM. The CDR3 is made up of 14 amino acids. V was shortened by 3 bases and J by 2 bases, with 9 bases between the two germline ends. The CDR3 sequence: CASSFIGSTDTQYF. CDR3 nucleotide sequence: TGTGCCAGCAGTTTTATAGGTTCCACAGATACGCAGTATTTT.

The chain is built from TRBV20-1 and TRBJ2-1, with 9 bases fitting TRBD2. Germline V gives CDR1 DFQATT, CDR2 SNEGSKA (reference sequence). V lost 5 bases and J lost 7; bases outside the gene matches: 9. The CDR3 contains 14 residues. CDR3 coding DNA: TGCAGTGCTCGTAGCGGGGGTCGTTGGAATGAGCAGTTCTTC. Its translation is CSARSGGRWNEQFF.

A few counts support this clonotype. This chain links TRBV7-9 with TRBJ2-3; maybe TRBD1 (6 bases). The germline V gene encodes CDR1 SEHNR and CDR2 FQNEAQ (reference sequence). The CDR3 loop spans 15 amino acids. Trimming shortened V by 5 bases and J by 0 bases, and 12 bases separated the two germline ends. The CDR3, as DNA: TGTGCCAGCAGCCGCGTAGGGGGTAGCACAGATACGCAGTATTTT. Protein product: CASSRVGGSTDTQYF.

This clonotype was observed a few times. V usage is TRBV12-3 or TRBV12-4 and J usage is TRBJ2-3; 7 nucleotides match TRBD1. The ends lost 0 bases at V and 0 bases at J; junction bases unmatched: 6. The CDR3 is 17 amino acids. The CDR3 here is CASSLAPRGLSTDTQYF. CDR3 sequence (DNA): TGTGCCAGCAGTTTAGCGCCAAGGGGGCTTAGCACAGATACGCAGTATTTT.

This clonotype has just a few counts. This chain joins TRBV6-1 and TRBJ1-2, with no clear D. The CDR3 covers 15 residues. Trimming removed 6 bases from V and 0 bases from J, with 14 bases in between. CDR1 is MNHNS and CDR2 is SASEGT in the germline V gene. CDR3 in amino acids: CASRDLLSANYGYTF. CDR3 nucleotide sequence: TGTGCCAGCAGGGACCTCCTGAGTGCTAACTATGGCTACACCTTC.

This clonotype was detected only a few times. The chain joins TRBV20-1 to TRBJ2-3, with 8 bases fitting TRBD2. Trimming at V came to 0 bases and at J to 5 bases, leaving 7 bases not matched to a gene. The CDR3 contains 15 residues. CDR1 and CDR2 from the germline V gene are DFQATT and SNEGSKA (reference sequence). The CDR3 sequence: CSARDLAGGEDTQYF. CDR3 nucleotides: TGCAGTGCTAGAGATCTGGCGGGGGGCGAAGATACGCAGTATTTT.

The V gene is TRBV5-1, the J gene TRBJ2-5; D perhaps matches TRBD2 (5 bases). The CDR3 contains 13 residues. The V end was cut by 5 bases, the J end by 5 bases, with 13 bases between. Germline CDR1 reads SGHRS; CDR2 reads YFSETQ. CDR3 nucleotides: TGCGCCAGCAGTTTCGGGATGCCGGAGACCCAGTACTTC. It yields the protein CASSFGMPETQYF. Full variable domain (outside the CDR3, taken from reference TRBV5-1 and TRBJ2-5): KAGVTQTPRYLIKTRGQQVTLSCSPISGHRSVSWYQQTPGQGLQFLFEYFSETQRNKGNFPGRFSGRQFSNSRSEMNVSTLELGDSALYLCASSFGMPETQYFGPGTRLLVL.

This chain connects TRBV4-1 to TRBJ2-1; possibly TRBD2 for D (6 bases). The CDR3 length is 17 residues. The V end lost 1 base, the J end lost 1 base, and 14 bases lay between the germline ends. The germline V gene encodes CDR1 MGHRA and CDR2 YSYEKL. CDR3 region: CASSQVSRGSSYNEQFF. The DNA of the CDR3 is TGCGCCAGCAGCCAAGTCTCGCGGGGTAGTTCCTACAATGAGCAGTTCTTC.

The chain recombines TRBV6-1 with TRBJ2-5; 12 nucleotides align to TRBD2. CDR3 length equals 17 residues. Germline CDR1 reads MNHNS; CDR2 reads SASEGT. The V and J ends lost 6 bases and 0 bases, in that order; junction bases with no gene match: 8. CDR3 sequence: CASRRLAGAMYQETQYF. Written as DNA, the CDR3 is TGTGCCAGCAGACGACTAGCGGGGGCCATGTACCAAGAGACCCAGTACTTC.

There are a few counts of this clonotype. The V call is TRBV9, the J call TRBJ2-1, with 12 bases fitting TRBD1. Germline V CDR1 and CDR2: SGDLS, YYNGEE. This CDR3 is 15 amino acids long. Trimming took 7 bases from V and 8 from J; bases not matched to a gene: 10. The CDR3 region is CASSSGTGGTDEQFF. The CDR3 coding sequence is TGTGCCAGCTCTTCCGGGACAGGGGGCACGGATGAGCAGTTCTTC.

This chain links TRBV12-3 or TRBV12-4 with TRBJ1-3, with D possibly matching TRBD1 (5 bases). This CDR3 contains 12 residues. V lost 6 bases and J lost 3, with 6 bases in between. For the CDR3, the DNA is TGTGCCAGCAGCCAGGGTGGAAACACCATATATTTT. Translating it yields CASSQGGNTIYF.

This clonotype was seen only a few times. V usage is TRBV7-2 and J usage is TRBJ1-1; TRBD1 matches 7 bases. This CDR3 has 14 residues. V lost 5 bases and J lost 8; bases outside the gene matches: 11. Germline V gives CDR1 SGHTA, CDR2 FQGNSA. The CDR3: CASSARPGQSEAFF. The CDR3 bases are TGTGCCAGCAGCGCTCGACCGGGACAGTCCGAAGCTTTCTTT.

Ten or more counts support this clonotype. The CDR3 sequence: CATSRAHNEQFF. The CDR3 region has the DNA TGTGCCACCAGCAGAGCCCATAATGAGCAGTTCTTC. The rearrangement links TRBV15 to TRBJ2-1; no clear D. This CDR3 has 12 residues. The V gene lost 1 base and the J gene lost 7 bases, with 5 bases spanning the gap. In germline, CDR1 is LNHNV, CDR2 YYDKDF (reference sequence).

This CDR3 is CASSLVPAFPGNTIYF. CDR3 nucleotides: TGCGCCAGCAGCTTGGTTCCGGCTTTTCCTGGAAACACCATATATTTT. The chain recombines TRBV5-1 with TRBJ1-3; unclear D gene. CDR3 length: 16 residues. The ends were cut back, 0 bases at V and 2 bases at J, with 12 bases in the middle. Germline CDR1 reads SGHRS; CDR2 reads YFSETQ.

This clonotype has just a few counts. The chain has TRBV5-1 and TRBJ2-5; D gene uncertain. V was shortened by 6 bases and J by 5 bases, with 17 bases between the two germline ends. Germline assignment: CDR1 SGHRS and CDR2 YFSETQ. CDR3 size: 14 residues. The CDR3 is CASKNSPVVETQYF. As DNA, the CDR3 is TGCGCCAGCAAGAATTCTCCTGTGGTTGAGACCCAGTACTTC.

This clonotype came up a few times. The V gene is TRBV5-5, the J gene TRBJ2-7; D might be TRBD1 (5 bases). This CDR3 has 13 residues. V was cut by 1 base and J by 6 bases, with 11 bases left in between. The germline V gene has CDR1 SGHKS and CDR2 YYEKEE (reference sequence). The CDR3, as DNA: TGTGCCAGCAGCTTGCAGGCAGGGCTCGAGCAGTACGTC. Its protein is CASSLQAGLEQYV.

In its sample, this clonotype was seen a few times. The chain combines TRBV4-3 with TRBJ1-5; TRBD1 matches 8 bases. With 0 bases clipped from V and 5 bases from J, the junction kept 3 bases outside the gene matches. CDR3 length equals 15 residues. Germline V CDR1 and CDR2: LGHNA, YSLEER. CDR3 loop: CASSQDRGQDQPQHF. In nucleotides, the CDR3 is TGCGCCAGCAGCCAAGACAGGGGACAGGATCAGCCCCAGCATTTT.